Detailed here is one T cell receptor beta chain. These data come from a study of CD8 T cells in Susac syndrome. From blood CD8+ and CD4+ T cells, TCR beta sequences were generated. The TEMRA cells underwent FACS enrichment, while the CD8+ and CD4+ T cells underwent negative isolation. It was with random hexamers that about 0.45 to 1 ug RNA was reverse transcribed. The CDR3 of TCR beta was amplified by immunoSEQ multiplex PCR across 54 Vbeta and 13 Jbeta. TCRdb called the immunoSEQ multiplex PCR reads again in MiXCR, with one record for every CDR3 protein. The table has 230,000 or so distinct CDR3 sequences, 95% seen once. V was shortened by 11 bases and J by 1 base, with 8 bases between the two germline ends. Germline CDR1 and CDR2: SEHNR and FQNEAQ (reference sequence). The CDR3 contains 11 residues.

Sequencing was performed on CD4+ T cells from PBMCs. The V gene is TRBV7-9, the J gene TRBJ1-1; D gene unclear. The sequence derives from a human donor with multiple sclerosis. The CDR3 region has the DNA TGTGCCTATGGAGCGAACACTGAAGCTTTCTTT. As protein: CAYGANTEAFF.